These 29 T cell receptor delta chains share one sample of origin, sequenced in a study of γδ T cells in repeated Plasmodium falciparum infection. TCRdb called clones from the multiplex PCR reads again using CATT. This table has around 50,000 delta-chain clones, 1.5% to 2% appearing once. Bulk repertoires came from Vgamma9/Vdelta2+ or Vdelta2-negative gammadelta T cells flow-sorted from PBMC. The sample was gamma-delta T cells from blood. Receptors originate from a pool of human donors (malaria-infected and uninfected, not separated).

In its sample, this clone was seen many times. Translating this DNA gives a protein that differs at residue 8 from the TCRdb one, which belongs to a much larger clone; a read error is likely, and the protein shown is this translation. The chain recombines TRDV3 with TRDJ1, with 11 bases lining up with TRDD3. The J gene was missing in TCRdb and was found by matching the end of the DNA to germline. Germline V gene data show CDR1 as TVYSNPD and CDR2 as GDNSRS (reference sequence). The CDR3 consists of 21 residues. The ends lost 3 bases at V and 2 bases at J; junction bases unmatched: 26. This chain's CDR3 is CAFPRGLSRNWGIVATDKLIF. DNA for the CDR3: TGTGCCTTCCCGCGGGGCCTTTCCCGAAACTGGGGGATAGTAGCGACCGATAAACTCATCTTT.

This sequence joins TRDV1 and TRDJ1; the D gene is possibly TRDD2 (9 bases). TCRdb offers no J gene call, so here the DNA was matched to germline to obtain one. Germline CDR1 reads TSWWSYY; CDR2 reads QGS. The CDR3 runs 25 residues. V lost 1 base, J lost 4 bases, and 43 bases lay in between. CDR3 sequence: CALGEHPPRLPSYRLLGGIIDKLIF. CDR3 nucleotide sequence: TGTGCTCTTGGGGAACACCCCCCTCGTCTTCCTTCCTACAGGTTACTGGGGGGAATAATCGATAAACTCATCTTT.

This clone was counted only a few times. A far larger clone is only one base removed, so a read error is likely. Other DNA sequences in the same sample also yield this CDR3. The chain links TRDV3 to TRDJ1; TRDD3 matches at 7 bases. V lost 2 bases, J lost 0 bases, and 24 bases stayed unmatched. This CDR3 contains 20 residues. CDR1 TVYSNPD and CDR2 GDNSRS come from the germline V gene (reference sequence). The chain's CDR3 is CAFGSTYWGCPLMYTDKLIF. The CDR3 bases are TGTGCCTTTGGGTCTACGTACTGGGGATGTCCCCTCATGTACACCGATAAACTCATCTTT.

Comment on this clone: The TCRdb record carries a much larger clone's protein, which differs from this DNA's translation at residue 18; a read error is the likely cause, and the protein listed here is the DNA translation. The rearrangement joins TRDV1 to TRDJ1; 13 bases line up with TRDD3. The J gene, not given by TCRdb, was assigned here from a germline match of the nucleotide sequence. Germline CDR1 reads TSWWSYY; CDR2 reads QGS. The CDR3 consists of 24 residues. The ends lost 4 bases at V and 1 base at J; junction bases unmatched: 27. The CDR3 DNA reads as TGTGCTCTTGGGGGACCGAGTCTCGACTACTGGGGGATACGCCGTACTCGGTGCACCGATAAACTCATCTTT. As protein: CALGGPSLDYWGIRRTRCTDKLIF.

This clone was seen repeatedly, ten times or more. The J gene is TRDJ1, the V gene TRDV2; 8 bases line up with TRDD2. J gave up 3 bases and V 0 bases, and 23 bases lay outside the gene matches. The CDR3 length is 21 residues. The germline V gene has CDR1 GEAIGNYY and CDR2 EKD. The CDR3 reads CACDTLPTIWGSLRRPDKLIF. CDR3 coding DNA: TGTGCCTGTGACACCCTTCCTACGATCTGGGGATCGCTGAGGAGGCCCGATAAACTCATCTTT.

A word on this clone: The protein that TCRdb holds for this DNA derives from a much larger clone and differs from the translated DNA at residue 19, which likely indicates a read error; the protein shown here is translated from the DNA. Here the V gene is TRDV2, but the J gene went uncalled; the table names TRDD3, a call not compared with the DNA. Germline assignment: CDR1 GEAIGNYY and CDR2 EKD. The CDR3 is made up of 21 amino acids. The CDR3 coding sequence is TGTGCCTGTGACACCGGAGAGATCTACTGGGGGCCTACGGGGGGTTCCGATAAACCCATCTTT. Translated: CACDTGEIYWGPTGGSDKPIF.

There are many counts of this clone. With only one base between it and a far larger clone, this is likely a read error. Other DNA sequences from this sample encode an identical CDR3 as well. This chain uses TRDV3 with TRDJ1; D might be TRDD2 (5 bases). Here the J gene came from matching the DNA to germline, since TCRdb omits it. The CDR3 runs to 19 residues. CDR1 and CDR2 (germline): TVYSNPD, GDNSRS (reference sequence). The V and J ends lost 4 bases and 2 bases respectively, with 32 bases between them. CDR3 sequence reads: CASITLLPIFPSETDKLIF. CDR3 nucleotides: TGTGCCTCTATCACCCTACTCCCCATCTTCCCTTCGGAGACCGATAAACTCATCTTT.

Comments on this clone: The TCRdb protein, from a much larger clone, departs from this DNA's translation at residue 7, likely by read error; the protein shown derives from the DNA. The rearrangement links TRDV1 to TRDJ3; 10 nucleotides match TRDD3. TCRdb is silent on the J gene; assignment here came from matching the DNA to germline. The CDR3 runs to 26 residues. From germline, CDR1 is TSWWSYY and CDR2 QGS. Trimming removed 4 bases from V and 1 base from J; junction bases left unmatched: 28. The CDR3 DNA sequence: TGTGCTCTTGGGGCGTCCTCCCTACCCGTGCCTTATTACTGGGGGATCTCTTCCTGGGACACCCGACAGATGTTTTTC. Its translation: CALGASSLPVPYYWGISSWDTRQMFF.

In this sample, this clone turned up a few times. The mismatch at residue 4 between this DNA's translation and the TCRdb protein of a much larger clone likely reflects a read error; the protein shown is translated from the DNA. V gene TRDV3 combines with J gene TRDJ1; 9 bases align to TRDD3. TCRdb records no J gene; here it was assigned by comparing the DNA to germline. There are 13 residues in the CDR3. The junction had 10 bases not matched to a gene; V was cut back by 1 base and J by 10 bases. Germline V gives CDR1 TVYSNPD, CDR2 GDNSRS (reference sequence). CDR3 in DNA: TGTGCCTTTAATCGGGGGGATACCCGCAGACTCATCTTT. Translating it yields CAFNRGDTRRLIF.

This clone was counted a few times. Only one base separates this from a far larger clonotype, so it likely reflects a read error. Other DNA sequences in this specimen translate into the identical CDR3. The chain combines TRDV3 with TRDJ1, with 10 bases lining up with TRDD3. TCRdb carries no J gene annotation; the J gene was assigned here by matching the DNA with germline. CDR1 TVYSNPD and CDR2 GDNSRS come from the germline V gene (reference sequence). This CDR3 spans 14 amino acids. CDR3 residues: CAFFGGYAWDKLIF. The CDR3 DNA is TGCGCCTTTTTCGGGGGATACGCGTGGGATAAACTCATCTTT.

This clone was seen at least ten times. The mismatch at residue 13 between this DNA's translation and the TCRdb protein of a much larger clone likely reflects a read error; the protein shown is translated from the DNA. Other DNA sequences from this sample encode an identical CDR3 as well. The J gene is TRDJ1, the V gene TRDV2; TRDD3 matches at 10 bases. This CDR3 region has 15 residues. Germline CDR1 is GEAIGNYY and CDR2 is EKD. CDR3 region: CACDPLGDSTDKPIF. Written as DNA, the CDR3 is TGTGCCTGTGACCCCCTGGGGGATAGCACCGATAAACCCATCTTT.

This clone showed up just a few times. The chain combines TRDV2 with TRDJ3; 9 bases are shared with TRDD3. The J gene, missing from TCRdb, was assigned here through DNA to germline matching. Trimming removed 8 bases from V and 0 bases from J; junction bases left unmatched: 10. This CDR3 spans 18 amino acids. Germline CDR1 and CDR2: GEAIGNYY and EKD. CDR3 coding DNA: TGTGCCTTTACTGAACTGGGGGACACCTCCTGGGACACCCGACAGATGTTTTTC. This gives the protein CAFTELGDTSWDTRQMFF.

This clone occurred many times. For this DNA, TCRdb reports the protein of a much larger clone, which diverges at residue 18, most likely from a read error; the protein presented here is translated directly from the DNA. A V gene of TRDV2 was called, but no J gene was assigned; TRDD3 is the table's D call, not checked against the DNA. The CDR3 loop spans 19 amino acids. The germline V gene has CDR1 GEAIGNYY and CDR2 EKD. The CDR3 loop reads CACDSMPGTGGSNTDKLTF. The DNA for the CDR3 is TGTGCCTGTGACTCAATGCCCGGTACTGGGGGATCCAACACCGATAAACTCACCTTT.

Only a few counts were recorded for this clone. The protein given by TCRdb reflects a much larger clone and differs at residue 5 from this DNA's translation, likely from a read error; the protein shown is the DNA's translation. The chain uses TRAV38-2/DV8 and TRDJ1; possible D gene TRDD3, 6 bases. TCRdb leaves out the J gene; it was filled in here by matching the DNA to germline. The CDR3 has 22 amino acids. V gave up 5 bases and J gave up 0 bases, with 35 bases separating them. Germline-derived CDR1 and CDR2 are TSESDYY and QEAYKQQN. The CDR3 bases are TGTGCTTATAGAGGCGGTTACGTTCGGGGTGGGGGCCACCTACGGTACACCGATAAACTCATCTTT. It is translated as CAYRGGYVRGGGHLRYTDKLIF.

This clone was seen at least ten times. A far larger clone is one nucleotide away, so this likely arose from a read error. Other DNA sequences of this sample code for an identical CDR3. The V call is TRDV2, the J call TRDJ1, with TRDD3 identical over 8 bases. From germline, CDR1 is GEAIGNYY and CDR2 EKD. CDR3 length: 18 residues. CDR3: CACDTVLGALRSTDKLIF. Written as DNA, the CDR3 is TGTGCCTGTGACACCGTACTGGGGGCCCTACGAAGTACCGATAAACTCATCTTC.

As to this clone: The mismatch at residue 3 between this DNA's translation and the TCRdb protein of a much larger clone likely reflects a read error; the protein shown is translated from the DNA. The chain couples TRDV1 to TRDJ1; TRDD2 agrees at 8 bases. The J gene, left out of TCRdb, was set here by checking the DNA against germline. The CDR3 loop spans 14 amino acids. CDR1 is TSWWSYY and CDR2 is QGS in the germline V gene. CDR3 in DNA: TGTGCTCGTGGGATTCTTCCTACAGAGGGTAAACTCATCTTT. Protein: CARGILPTEGKLIF.

Comments on this clone: TCRdb pairs this DNA with a much larger clone's protein that differs at residue 15, likely a read error; the protein shown was translated from the DNA. This sequence joins TRDV1 and TRDJ1; 9 bases align to TRDD3. TCRdb lists no J gene, so it was determined here by aligning the DNA to germline. The CDR3 contains 25 residues. Germline V gene lookup returns CDR1 TSWWSYY and CDR2 QGS. The J segment lost 0 bases and the V segment lost 0 bases, leaving 29 bases of the junction unmatched. This CDR3 is CALGELRGALFYWGTRNPYTDKLIF. In DNA form, the CDR3 reads TGTGCTCTTGGGGAACTCAGGGGCGCCCTCTTTTACTGGGGGACACGCAACCCGTACACCGATAAACTCATCTTT.

Of note for this clone: The translation of this DNA and the TCRdb protein of a much larger clone differ at residue 19, probably owing to a read error; the protein shown here is translated from the DNA. CDR3: CALGITVQIAGGLNYTDKPIF. The CDR3 region has the DNA TGTGCTCTTGGGATAACTGTCCAGATCGCTGGGGGGCTAAACTACACCGATAAACCCATCTTT. The V gene is listed as TRDV1; no J gene was called; the listed D gene, TRDD3, was not tested against the DNA. The CDR3 has 21 residues. The germline CDR1 and CDR2 sequences are TSWWSYY and QGS.

This clone has only a few counts. A far larger clone is off by one base, so a read error is likely. Other nucleotide sequences from this sample produce the same CDR3. The CDR3 sequence: CAFKSTTSFRGYRKLIF. The DNA for the CDR3 is TGTGCCTTTAAATCTACGACTAGCTTTCGCGGGTACAGAAAACTCATCTTT. The rearrangement joins TRDV3 to TRDJ1, with no clear D. The J gene, not given by TCRdb, was assigned here from a germline match of the nucleotide sequence. V dropped 1 base and J dropped 8 bases, with 29 bases sitting between them. CDR3 length equals 17 residues. CDR1 and CDR2 from the germline V gene are TVYSNPD and GDNSRS (reference sequence).

The chain recombines TRDV2 with TRDJ1, with 12 bases aligning to TRDD3. TCRdb carries no J gene annotation; the J gene was assigned here by matching the DNA with germline. The V gene end was trimmed by 0 bases and the J gene end by 0 bases; junction bases not matched to a gene: 10. Germline V lookup: CDR1 GEAIGNYY, CDR2 EKD. The CDR3 has 19 residues. The CDR3 is CACDTVSGGYDRDTDKLIF. The CDR3 DNA is TGTGCCTGTGACACCGTTTCTGGGGGATACGATAGAGACACCGATAAACTCATCTTT.

As DNA, the CDR3 is TGTGCCTGTGACACCCCATGGGTGGGGGATACAAGAGAGACCGATAAACTCATCTTT. This gives the protein CACDTPWVGDTRETDKLIF. The chain recombines TRDV2 with TRDJ1, with 10 bases identical to TRDD3. TCRdb gives no J gene; it was assigned here by matching the DNA to germline. Per the germline V gene, CDR1 is GEAIGNYY and CDR2 is EKD. The CDR3 is 19 residues long. Losses at the gene ends were 0 bases for V and 2 bases for J; bases not matched to a gene: 14.

The table lists this clone with many counts. A read error is likely here: a far larger clone is one base away. Different DNA sequences within this sample yield the same CDR3. Here the V gene is TRDV1, but the J gene went uncalled; the D call in the table, TRDD3, was not verified against the DNA. CDR3 length: 25 amino acids. From germline, CDR1 is TSWWSYY and CDR2 QGS. The CDR3 nucleotides read TGTGCTCTTGGGGAACCTCATTTCCTACGGGGTTCGTTACGCTGGGGAGCCTCCTACACCGATAAGCTCATCTTT. This translates into CALGEPHFLRGSLRWGASYTDKLIF.

This clone was counted a few times. It differs at one base from a far larger clone, so likely a read error. This sample includes further DNA sequences coding for the same CDR3. The chain joins TRDV2 to TRDJ3, with a weak D call TRDD3 (5 bases). The J gene was not available in TCRdb and was assigned here by matching the DNA to germline segments. Germline CDR1 reads GEAIGNYY; CDR2 reads EKD. This CDR3 spans 17 amino acids. CDR3 sequence (DNA): TGTGCCTGTGACACCGTAAAGGGCGCCTGGGACACCCGGCAGATGTTTTTC. This sequence encodes CACDTVKGAWDTRQMFF.

This clone turned up a few times. The mismatch at residue 18 between this DNA's translation and the TCRdb protein of a much larger clone likely reflects a read error; the protein shown is translated from the DNA. The chain has TRDV2 and TRDJ1; possible D gene TRDD3, 5 bases. TCRdb is silent on the J gene; assignment here came from matching the DNA to germline. The CDR3 is 22 amino acids. The germline V gene encodes CDR1 GEAIGNYY and CDR2 EKD. As DNA, the CDR3 is TGTGCCTGTGACACCGTTCGGGGCGGAGGAGCTGAAGTACCTGGGTTTACCGGTAAACTCATCTTT. Protein sequence: CACDTVRGGGAEVPGFTGKLIF.

This clone was counted only a few times. The protein given by TCRdb reflects a much larger clone and differs at residue 3 from this DNA's translation, likely from a read error; the protein shown is the DNA's translation. V and J are TRDV1 and TRDJ1; 7 nucleotides agree with TRDD3. TCRdb records no J gene; here it was assigned by comparing the DNA to germline. There are 22 residues in the CDR3. Germline V gene data show CDR1 as TSWWSYY and CDR2 as QGS. CDR3 loop: CAPGEPPSAYWGPYLNTDKLIF. The CDR3 nucleotides read TGTGCTCCTGGGGAACCGCCTTCTGCGTACTGGGGACCTTATCTGAACACCGATAAACTCATCTTT.

In its sample, this clone was seen many times. A read error likely explains why the TCRdb protein, taken from a much larger clone, differs from this DNA's translation at residue 4; the protein shown is translated from the DNA. The chain couples TRDV2 to TRDJ1; TRDD3 matches 11 bases. The J gene, left out of TCRdb, was set here by checking the DNA against germline. The CDR3 consists of 21 residues. CDR1 and CDR2 from the germline V gene are GEAIGNYY and EKD. The CDR3 here is CACGTERVLTGGYPYTDKLIF. The CDR3 nucleotides are TGTGCCTGTGGCACCGAAAGGGTTCTTACTGGGGGATATCCGTACACCGATAAACTCATCTTT.

Ten or more counts support this clone. TCRdb attributes to this sequence the protein of a much larger clone, which differs from the DNA translation at residue 10; a read error is likely, and the protein displayed is translated from the DNA. The chain is built from TRDV1 and TRDJ1, with 9 bases lining up with TRDD3. The J gene is absent in TCRdb and was assigned here via DNA matching to germline. Germline values: CDR1 TSWWSYY, CDR2 QGS. With 4 bases clipped from V and 0 bases from J, the junction kept 24 bases outside the gene matches. CDR3 length: 22 amino acids. The DNA for the CDR3 is TGTGCTCTTGGGGCTCCTATCCACCGAGCCCCGTACTGGGGGAAGTACACCGATAAACTCATCTTT. As protein: CALGAPIHRAPYWGKYTDKLIF.

Comment on this clone: The amino acid sequence in TCRdb belongs to a much larger clone and departs from this DNA's translation at residue 15, likely a sequencing read error; the sequence shown is translated from the DNA. The genes are TRDV1 and TRDJ1; 7 bases match TRDD3. No J gene was available from TCRdb, and it was assigned here by a germline match of the DNA. V lost 0 bases, J lost 0 bases, and 19 bases stayed unmatched. Per germline, CDR1 TSWWSYY and CDR2 QGS. This CDR3 has 21 residues. CDR3 sequence: CALGELAYEDTPWDHTDKLIF. The CDR3 DNA reads TGTGCTCTTGGGGAACTGGCCTACGAGGATACGCCTTGGGATCACACCGATAAACTCATCTTT.

In this sample, this clone turned up many times. This DNA's translation differs at residue 10 from TCRdb's protein, which comes from a much larger clone; a read error is likely, and the protein shown is translated from the DNA. The rearrangement uses TRDV1 and TRDJ1, with TRDD3 matching 7 bases. The CDR3 loop spans 21 amino acids. The germline V gene encodes CDR1 TSWWSYY and CDR2 QGS. The V and J ends lost 7 bases and 3 bases, in that order; junction bases with no gene match: 29. CDR3 sequence reads: CALALTPPLVGYPKVADKLIF. CDR3 coding DNA: TGTGCTCTTGCCCTAACTCCCCCCCTGGTGGGATACCCCAAAGTAGCCGATAAACTCATCTTT.